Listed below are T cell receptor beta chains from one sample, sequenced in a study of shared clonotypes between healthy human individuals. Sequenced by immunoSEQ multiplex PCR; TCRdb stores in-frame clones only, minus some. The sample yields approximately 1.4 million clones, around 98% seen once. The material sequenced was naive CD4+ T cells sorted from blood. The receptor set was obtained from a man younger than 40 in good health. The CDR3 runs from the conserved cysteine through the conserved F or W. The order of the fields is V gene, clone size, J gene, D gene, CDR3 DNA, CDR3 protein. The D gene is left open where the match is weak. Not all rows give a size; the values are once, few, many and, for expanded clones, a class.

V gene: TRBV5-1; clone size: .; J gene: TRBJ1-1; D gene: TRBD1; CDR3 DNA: TGCGCCAGCAGCCCCAAGGGCAGGGGGGCCATGAACACTGAAGCTTTCTTT; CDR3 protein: CASSPKGRGAMNTEAFF
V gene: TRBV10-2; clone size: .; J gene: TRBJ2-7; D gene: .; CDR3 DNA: TGCGCCAGCAGGGCCGGGTGGGAGGCGGGCGAGCAGTACTTC; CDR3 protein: CASRAGWEAGEQYF
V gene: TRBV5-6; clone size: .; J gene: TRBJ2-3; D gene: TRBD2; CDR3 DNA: TGTGCCAGCAGCTTGACTAGCGGGAGGCCAGATACGCAGTATTTT; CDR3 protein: CASSLTSGRPDTQYF
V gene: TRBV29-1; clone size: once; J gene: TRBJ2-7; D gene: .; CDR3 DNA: TGCAGCGTTATAAGGGGAACCTACGAGCAGTACTTC; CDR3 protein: CSVIRGTYEQYF
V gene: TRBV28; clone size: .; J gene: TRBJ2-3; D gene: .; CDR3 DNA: TGTGCCAGCAGTTTTTCGCCGGGGGCAGATACGCAGTATTTT; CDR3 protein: CASSFSPGADTQYF
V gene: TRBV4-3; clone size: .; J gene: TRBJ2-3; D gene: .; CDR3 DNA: TGCGCCAGCAGCCAAGATACTGGAACAGATACGCAGTATTTT; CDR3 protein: CASSQDTGTDTQYF
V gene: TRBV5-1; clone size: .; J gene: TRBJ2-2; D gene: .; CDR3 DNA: TGCGCCAGCAGGGCAGGTAGCGGAACCACCGGGGAGCTGTTTTTT; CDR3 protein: CASRAGSGTTGELFF
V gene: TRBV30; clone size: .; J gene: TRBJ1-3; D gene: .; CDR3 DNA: TGTGCCTGGAGTGTACGCCATAGGGGGGACGGAAACACCATATATTTT; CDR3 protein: CAWSVRHRGDGNTIYF
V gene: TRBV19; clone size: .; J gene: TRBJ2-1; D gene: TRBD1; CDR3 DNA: TGTGCCAGTAGTACAACAGGGGGCCCCTACAATGAGCAGTTCTTC; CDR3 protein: CASSTTGGPYNEQFF
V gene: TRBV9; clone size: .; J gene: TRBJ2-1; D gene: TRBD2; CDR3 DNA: TGTGCCAGCAGCGTAGTTGGGACTAGTTTTCGTGAGCAGTTCTTC; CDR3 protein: CASSVVGTSFREQFF
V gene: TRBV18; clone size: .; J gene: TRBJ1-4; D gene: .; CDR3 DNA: TGTGCCAGCTCACCCCTAGCCTTTGAAAAACTGTTTTTT; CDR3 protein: CASSPLAFEKLFF
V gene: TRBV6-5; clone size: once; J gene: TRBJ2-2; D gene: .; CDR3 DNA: TGTGCCAGCAGACCGCAGAACACCGGGGAGCTGTTTTTT; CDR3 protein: CASRPQNTGELFF
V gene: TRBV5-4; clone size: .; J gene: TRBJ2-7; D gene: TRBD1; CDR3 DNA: TGTGCCAGCAACTCCCAGGGGGCCGACTACGAGCAGTACTTC; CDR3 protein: CASNSQGADYEQYF
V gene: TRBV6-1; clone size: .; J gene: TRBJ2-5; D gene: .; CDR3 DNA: TGTGCCCTCAGCGGAGCGGCGGAAGAGACCCAGTACTTC; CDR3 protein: CALSGAAEETQYF
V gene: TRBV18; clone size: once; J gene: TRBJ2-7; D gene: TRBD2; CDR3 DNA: TGTGCCAGCTCACCCCGGCTAGCGGCGCCCCACGAGCAGTACTTC; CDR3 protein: CASSPRLAAPHEQYF
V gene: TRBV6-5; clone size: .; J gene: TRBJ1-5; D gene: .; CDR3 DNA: TGTGCCAGCAGGGCAAGTGGGGGGGGCAGTCAGCCCCAGCATTTT; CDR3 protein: CASRASGGGSQPQHF
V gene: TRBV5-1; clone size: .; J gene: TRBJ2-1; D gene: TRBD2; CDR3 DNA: TGCGCCAGCAGCGGCGGACTAGCGGGAGGATACAATGAGCAGTTCTTC; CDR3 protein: CASSGGLAGGYNEQFF
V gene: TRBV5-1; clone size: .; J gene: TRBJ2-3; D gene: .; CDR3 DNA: TGCGCCAGCAGCTGGTTGGGGGCCGATACGCAGTATTTT; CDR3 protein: CASSWLGADTQYF
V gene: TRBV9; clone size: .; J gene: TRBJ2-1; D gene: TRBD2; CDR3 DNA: TGTGCCAGCAGCGTAGAGGGACTAGCGGGGGTGGGCAGCTCCTACAATGAGCAGTTCTTC; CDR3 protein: CASSVEGLAGVGSSYNEQFF
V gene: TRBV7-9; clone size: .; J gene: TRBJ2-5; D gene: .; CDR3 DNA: TGTGCCAGCAGCTTTGGGGGGCGCATGGAGACCCAGTACTTC; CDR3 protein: CASSFGGRMETQYF
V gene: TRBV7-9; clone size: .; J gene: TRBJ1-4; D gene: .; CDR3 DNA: TGTGCCAGCAGCGGAAGGACAGTGAATGAAAAACTGTTTTTT; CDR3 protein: CASSGRTVNEKLFF
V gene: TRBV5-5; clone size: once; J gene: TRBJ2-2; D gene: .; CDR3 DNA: TGTGCCAGCAGCTCCCTATTGACAGCCGGGGAGCTGTTTTTT; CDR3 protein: CASSSLLTAGELFF
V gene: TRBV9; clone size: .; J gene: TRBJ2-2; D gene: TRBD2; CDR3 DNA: TGTGCCAGCAGCGTACGACTAGCGGGAGTTGGGACCGGGGAGCTGTTTTTT; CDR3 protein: CASSVRLAGVGTGELFF
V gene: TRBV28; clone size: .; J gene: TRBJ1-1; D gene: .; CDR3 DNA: TGTGCCAGCAGTTTTCCGAGGGTCGGCGGAGAAGCTTTCTTT; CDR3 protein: CASSFPRVGGEAFF
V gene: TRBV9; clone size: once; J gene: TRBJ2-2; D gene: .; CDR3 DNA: TGTGCCAGCAGCGTAGCAGGAATTCCCGGGGAGCTGTTTTTT; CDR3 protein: CASSVAGIPGELFF
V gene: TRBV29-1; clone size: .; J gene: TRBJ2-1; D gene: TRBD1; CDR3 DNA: TGCAGCAACGAGCTCACCGGGACAGGGACCTACAATGAGCAGTTCTTC; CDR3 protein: CSNELTGTGTYNEQFF
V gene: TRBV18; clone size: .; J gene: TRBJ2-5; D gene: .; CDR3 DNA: TGTGCCAGCGGACCGCCTGGGGCCCAATCCCGGGGGACCCAGTACTTC; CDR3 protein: CASGPPGAQSRGTQYF
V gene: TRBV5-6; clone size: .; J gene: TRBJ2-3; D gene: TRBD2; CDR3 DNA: TGTGCCAGCAGGTTAGGACTAGCGCCTTACACAGATACGCAGTATTTT; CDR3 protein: CASRLGLAPYTDTQYF
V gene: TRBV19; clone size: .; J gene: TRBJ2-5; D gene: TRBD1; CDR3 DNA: TGTGCCAGTAGTACACCGGGACAGGGAGGCGAGACCCAGTACTTC; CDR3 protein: CASSTPGQGGETQYF
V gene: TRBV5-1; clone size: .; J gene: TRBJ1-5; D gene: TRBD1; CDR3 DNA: TGCGCCAGCAGGCATAACCTATGGACAGGGGGCTATAGCAATCAGCCCCAGCATTTT; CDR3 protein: CASRHNLWTGGYSNQPQHF
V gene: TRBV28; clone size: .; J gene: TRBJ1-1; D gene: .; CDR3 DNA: TGTGCCAGCAGTTCCCGGGCCTTGAACACTGAAGCTTTCTTT; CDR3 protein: CASSSRALNTEAFF
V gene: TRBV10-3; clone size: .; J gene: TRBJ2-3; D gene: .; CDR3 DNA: TGTGCCATCAGCTTACAGGGAGAATCTAGCACAGATACGCAGTATTTT; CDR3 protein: CAISLQGESSTDTQYF
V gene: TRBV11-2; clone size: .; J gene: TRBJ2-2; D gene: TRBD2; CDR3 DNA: TGTGCCAGCAGCTTTCTGGCGGGAGGACCCACCGGGGAGCTGTTTTTT; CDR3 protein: CASSFLAGGPTGELFF
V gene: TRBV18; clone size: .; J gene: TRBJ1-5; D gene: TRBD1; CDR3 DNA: TGTGCCAGCTCTCGGGACAGGGTTTACAATCAGCCCCAGCATTTT; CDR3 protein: CASSRDRVYNQPQHF
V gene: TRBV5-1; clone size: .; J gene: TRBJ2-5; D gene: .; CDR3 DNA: TGCGCCAGCAGCTTCTTGCCTGAAGAGACCCAGTACTTC; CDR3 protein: CASSFLPEETQYF
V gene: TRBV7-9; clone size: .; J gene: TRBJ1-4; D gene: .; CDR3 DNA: TGTGCCAGCAGCTTACGTGGGACCCTAAATGAAAAACTGTTTTTT; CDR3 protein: CASSLRGTLNEKLFF
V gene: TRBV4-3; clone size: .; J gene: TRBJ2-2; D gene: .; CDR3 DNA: TGCGCCAGCAGCCAAGATCGGGCAAGACTCAGCGGGGAGCTGTTTTTT; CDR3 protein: CASSQDRARLSGELFF
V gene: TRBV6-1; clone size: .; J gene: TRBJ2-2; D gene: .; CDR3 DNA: TGTGCCAGCATTACAGGGTGGACCGGGGAGCTGTTTTTT; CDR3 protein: CASITGWTGELFF
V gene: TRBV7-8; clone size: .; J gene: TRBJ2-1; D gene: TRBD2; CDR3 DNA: TGTGCCAGCAGCTTAATACTAGCGGGAGGGAACAATGAGCAGTTCTTC; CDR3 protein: CASSLILAGGNNEQFF
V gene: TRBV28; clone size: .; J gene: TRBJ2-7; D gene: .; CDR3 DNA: TGTGCCAGCAGTTCGGGGACCTACGAGCAGTACTTC; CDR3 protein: CASSSGTYEQYF
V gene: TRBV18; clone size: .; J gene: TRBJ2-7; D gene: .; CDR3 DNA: TGTGCCAGCTCAGCGGGACGCCCGGGGGAGCAGTACTTC; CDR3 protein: CASSAGRPGEQYF
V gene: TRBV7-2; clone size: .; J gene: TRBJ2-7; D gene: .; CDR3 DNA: TGTGCCAGCAGCTCGAGACTAGTTTACTCCTACGAGCAGTACTTC; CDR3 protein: CASSSRLVYSYEQYF
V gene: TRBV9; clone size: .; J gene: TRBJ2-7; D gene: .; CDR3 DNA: TGTGCCAGCAGCGTAGGTGGACAGCCGGACTACGAGCAGTACTTC; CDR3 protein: CASSVGGQPDYEQYF
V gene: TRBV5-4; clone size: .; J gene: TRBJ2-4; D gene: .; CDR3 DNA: TGTGCCAGCAGCTCCGTCGAGGAAGCCAAAAACATTCAGTACTTC; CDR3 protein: CASSSVEEAKNIQYF
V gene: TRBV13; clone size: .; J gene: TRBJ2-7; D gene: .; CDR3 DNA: TGTGCCAGCAGCTTGAGTAATCGGCGGAAGTTCTCCTACGAGCAGTACTTC; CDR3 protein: CASSLSNRRKFSYEQYF
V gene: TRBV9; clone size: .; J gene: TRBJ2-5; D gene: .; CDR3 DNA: TGTGCCAGCAGCGTATTGGCCTCGAGACCAGAGACCCAGTACTTC; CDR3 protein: CASSVLASRPETQYF
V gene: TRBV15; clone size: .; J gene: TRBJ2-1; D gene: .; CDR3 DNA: TGTGCCACCAGCAGAGGTAGGGATGAGCAGTTCTTC; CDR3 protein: CATSRGRDEQFF
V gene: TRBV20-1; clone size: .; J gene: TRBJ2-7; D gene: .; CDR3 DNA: TGCAGTGCTAGGGGCTTCGACGAGCAGTACTTC; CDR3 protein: CSARGFDEQYF
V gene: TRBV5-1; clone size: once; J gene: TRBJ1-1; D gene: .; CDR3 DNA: TGCGCCAGCAGCTTGGGGACTGGAAGCGCTGAAGCTTTCTTT; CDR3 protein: CASSLGTGSAEAFF
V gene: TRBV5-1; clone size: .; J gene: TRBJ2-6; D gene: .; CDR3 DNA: TGCGCCAGCAGCTTGGCTCGGGGTTTTGGGGCCAACGTCCTGACTTTC; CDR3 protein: CASSLARGFGANVLTF